The 10 T cell receptor beta chains below were found in one sample sequenced in a study of T cell repertoires in cytomegalovirus infection. TCRdb called the reads again in MiXCR, with one record for every CDR3 protein. The sample consists of about 52,000 distinct CDR3 sequences, 15% to 20% of them appearing once. The antigens these receptors bind are not known. This material consisted of CD8+ T cells from cultured PBMCs, taken from culture after CMV antigen stimulation. Receptor source: a human donor in good health (CMV status not recorded). Some clones in this sample may be carry-over from other donors' samples.

V gene TRBV11-1 combines with J gene TRBJ2-7; 11 bases line up with TRBD1. CDR3 size: 14 residues. The ends lost 5 bases at V and 6 bases at J; junction bases unmatched: 6. Germline V gene lookup returns CDR1 SGHAT and CDR2 FQDESV (reference sequence). CDR3 loop: CASSKGQGEGEQYF. The CDR3, as DNA: TGTGCCAGCAGCAAGGGACAGGGGGAAGGCGAGCAGTACTTC.

There are a few counts of this clonotype. The chain has TRBV7-6 and TRBJ1-1; no reliable D call. This CDR3 comprises 16 residues. V shed 3 bases and J shed 0 bases, with 14 bases lying between them. Germline V lookup: CDR1 SGHVS, CDR2 FNYEAQ. CDR3 loop: CASSFGRMGVNTEAFF. The CDR3 nucleotides read TGTGCCAGCAGCTTTGGGCGCATGGGCGTGAACACTGAAGCTTTCTTT.

The chain recombines TRBV4-1 with TRBJ1-1, with 8 nucleotides matching TRBD1. V lost 4 bases to trimming and J lost 3 bases; unmatched junction nucleotides: 4. Germline CDR1 and CDR2: MGHRA and YSYEKL. This CDR3 is 14 amino acids long. CDR3 DNA sequence: TGCGCCAGCAGCCTCCGGGACAGGCACACTGAAGCTTTCTTT. It codes for CASSLRDRHTEAFF.

This clonotype turned up a few times. V gene TRBV7-2 combines with J gene TRBJ2-7; D is uncertain. This CDR3 spans 12 amino acids. V was trimmed by 2 bases and J by 3 bases, leaving 5 bases between them. In germline, CDR1 is SGHTA, CDR2 FQGNSA. Here the CDR3 DNA reads TGTGCCAGCAGCTTATGGAGCTACGAGCAGTACTTC. This encodes CASSLWSYEQYF.

This sequence joins TRBV7-2 and TRBJ2-5; D is ambiguous. Germline CDR1 SGHTA, CDR2 FQGNSA. This CDR3 contains 12 residues. Trimming cost V 1 base and J 5 bases, with 5 bases left between them. CDR3 loop: CASSLDWETQYF. As DNA, the CDR3 is TGTGCCAGCAGCTTAGATTGGGAGACCCAGTACTTC.

This clonotype was detected only a few times. This chain connects TRBV4-1 to TRBJ1-1; perhaps TRBD1 as D (6 bases). This CDR3 is built from 15 residues. Germline V gene data show CDR1 as MGHRA and CDR2 as YSYEKL. Trimming stripped 4 bases from V and 1 base from J, with 13 bases between. CDR3: CASSRGQTTNTEAFF. The CDR3 coding sequence is TGCGCCAGCAGCCGAGGACAGACTACGAACACTGAAGCTTTCTTT.

The genes are TRBV6-2 or TRBV6-3 and TRBJ1-5, with D tentatively TRBD1 (5 bases). V was cut by 4 bases and J by 4 bases, with 11 bases left in between. From germline, CDR1 is MNHEY and CDR2 SVGEGT. The CDR3 contains 14 residues. The DNA for the CDR3 is TGTGCCAGCAGTTCTCTGGGGGGGAATCAGCCCCAGCATTTT. Translated: CASSSLGGNQPQHF.

This clonotype has only a few counts. The chain couples TRBV19 to TRBJ1-1; possible D gene TRBD1, 6 bases. The CDR3 loop spans 14 amino acids. V gave up 0 bases and J gave up 1 base, with 6 bases separating them. Germline loops: CDR1 LNHDA, CDR2 SQIVND (reference sequence). This chain's CDR3 is CASSIETGNTEAFF. CDR3 sequence (DNA): TGTGCCAGTAGTATAGAGACAGGGAACACTGAAGCTTTCTTT.

This clonotype turned up a few times. This chain joins TRBV7-8 and TRBJ1-2; D gene ambiguous. Trimming cost V 1 base and J 4 bases, with 7 bases left between them. The V gene's germline CDR1 is SGHVS and CDR2 FQNEAQ. The CDR3 spans 13 residues. Written as DNA, the CDR3 is TGTGCCAGCAGCTTAGAGAGTAGCTATGGCTACACCTTC. This sequence encodes CASSLESSYGYTF.

The chain has TRBV7-6 and TRBJ1-4, with TRBD1 matching 7 bases. V lost 6 bases to trimming and J lost 5 bases; unmatched junction nucleotides: 6. Germline V gene data show CDR1 as SGHVS and CDR2 as FNYEAQ. The CDR3 totals 14 residues. This chain's CDR3 is CASSFGQENEKLFF. The CDR3 DNA follows: TGTGCCAGCAGTTTCGGACAGGAAAATGAAAAACTGTTTTTT.